This T cell receptor (beta chain) was captured by sequencing in a study of T cells in Graves' hyperthyroidism and ophthalmopathy (dated by TCRdb to between 2018 and 2020). About the study as a whole: Peripheral blood was sampled at the time of initial diagnosis, prior to any treatment. A discovery cohort of fewer than 110 patients, 43 with Graves' ophthalmopathy and 57 with stable Graves' hyperthyroidism, was used to find distinguishing TCR V-J signatures. Whether ophthalmopathy could be predicted prospectively was tested in an independent validation cohort made up of roughly 20 hyperthyroidism patients plus 17 patients who later progressed to ophthalmopathy. The roughly 91 discovery patients were randomly divided into training and test sets at a 7:3 ratio. The study also compared thyroid tissue and blood T-cell repertoires from more than five Graves' hyperthyroidism patients. After sampling, hyperthyroidism patients received methimazole starting at 30 mg daily, and ophthalmopathy patients received high-dose intravenous methylprednisolone. The paper describes TCR Vbeta CDR3 sequencing of 140 or so peripheral blood samples, made up of some 42 ophthalmopathy patients, some 80 hyperthyroidism patients and roughly 17 progressor patients. General findings and caveats noted by the study authors: In validation, the model predicted progression to ophthalmopathy a median of approximately 6.6 months before onset, with about 64% sensitivity and just under 75% specificity. Ophthalmopathy was separated from stable hyperthyroidism by a 13 V-J signature model, with approximately 85% sensitivity and just over 81% specificity obtained in cross-validation and 80%/75% obtained in testing. No statistical method was used to set the sample size in advance, and investigators knew the group allocation. Most expanded thyroid clonotypes (frequency above 0.001) were also found in blood, which suggests that blood repertoires may mirror thyroid immune responses.

Amplification of TCR beta CDR3 regions was carried out from RNA transcripts. The first round of RT-PCR for the TCR CDR3 was performed with the HTBI primer set and the Qiagen OneStep RT-PCR kit. Libraries were constructed in a second round of multiplex PCR, after which size selection and purification were carried out. The libraries were sequenced on an Illumina HiSeq2000 using paired-end 100 bp reads. As for the authors' bioinformatics: SOAPnuke was used to process the raw data, with reads discarded if the reads contained adapters or uncalled bases, had a mean Phred below 15, or lacked an exact constant-primer or identifier match. High-quality paired reads were merged with COPE v1.2.5, and unique nucleotide sequences were defined as clonotypes. MiTCR v1.1 was used to align the clonotypes against IMGT TRBV, TRBD and TRBJ reference segments. Analysis was restricted to V-J combinations with a frequency above 0.0001, which covered 99.2% of repertoires. A TCS score was defined as the ratio between F50 (clonal expansion) and ExV (chaos), using BLOSUM62-based TCRdist between CDR3 peptides within each V-J. Welch's t-statistics and random forest reduced roughly 500 V-J features to 10 to 15, which were used in a naive Bayes classifier (R e1071). The public reads were quality trimmed at Q25 with fastp and then assembled into clones with MiXCR by TCRdb, keeping productive beta chains. Under each unique CDR3 protein, matching rows form one entry showing the most common genes and DNA. The V and J calls and clone size come from TCRdb's table, not from the authors' own analysis. Present in this sample are over 650,000 distinct CDR3 sequences, about 16% of which were seen just once. About 8.4% of the sample rests with the top ten.

Stable Graves' hyperthyroidism was defined as no progression to ophthalmopathy during 18 months of follow-up. The hyperthyroidism patients were between 18 and 65 years old and newly diagnosed, with a disease duration of less than 2 months. Patients with uncontrolled infections, other autoimmune diseases, pregnancy or lactation were excluded. Diagnoses were established on the basis of clinical symptoms, serum thyroxine and TRAb, thyroid ultrasound, and orbital computed tomography. PBMCs were isolated from roughly 10 ml of fresh peripheral blood by Ficoll-Paque density gradient centrifugation. Total RNA was extracted with Trizol reagent, and quality was checked on an Agilent 2100 Bioanalyzer. This clonotype was seen more than once but under ten times. The target of this receptor is not known. The input lacks base qualities; no much larger clone sits a single base away. Ends trimmed: V by 2 bases, J by 5 bases; bases unmatched to a gene: 8. The germline V gene encodes CDR1 SGHRS and CDR2 YFSETQ. Measured from the cysteine to the phenylalanine, the CDR3 is 18 residues long. Only the CDR3 DNA is retained, 54 bases long and in frame from the first base.

The sequence joins TRBV5-1 to TRBJ2-2; TRBD2 aligns with 14 central bases. This sequence was found in a man aged 18 to 30 with Graves' hyperthyroidism. Sequenced input: blood. The DNA reads as follows: TGCGCCAGCAGCTTCGCTCCGAGACTAGCGGGAGGGACCGGGGAGCTGTTTTTT. Its amino acids are CASSFAPRLAGGTGELFF.